The sequence of this TCR beta chain was determined in a study of T cells in pancreatic ductal adenocarcinoma. The selected patients with pancreatic ductal adenocarcinoma had surgery but no neoadjuvant therapy. Study results and caveats: Blood had more productive templates and around 8-fold more unique clonotypes than tumor. Comparisons of tumor and blood clonality may show falsely lower tumor diversity. Results skew toward the minority of patients with early-stage disease. No significant tumor-blood clonality difference; means were about 0.1 and 0.07.

Using immunoSEQ multiplex PCR, the repertoire was profiled, and TCRdb retains in-frame clones only, with some absent. This sample has roughly 31,000 clones, with approximately 92% found just once. This clone was detected only a few times. Its antigen is unknown. Germline CDR1 MDHEN, CDR2 SYDVKM. CDR3 length: 16 amino acids. Trimming took 2 bases from V and 4 from J, leaving 17 bases between them. The rearrangement joins TRBV28 to TRBJ1-2; D remains unclear. This sequence was found in a human donor with pancreatic ductal adenocarcinoma. The sample was PBMCs. The DNA of the CDR3 is TGTGCCAGCAGTTTAATCGGTTCCGGCGGGTTCTATGGCTACACCTTC. Translated: CASSLIGSGGFYGYTF.